This TCR beta chain was observed in a study of shared clonotypes between healthy human individuals. In its sample, this clone was seen once. Assay: immunoSEQ multiplex PCR; the TCRdb copy retains only in-frame clones and omits some. The sample includes some 2 million clones, 85% to 95% of them seen just once. CDR3 length: 14 residues. After removal of 4 bases from V and 3 bases from J, the junction contained 5 bases not matched to a gene. CDR1 and CDR2 from the germline V gene are SGHRS and YFSETQ. The material sequenced was naive CD4+ T cells sorted from blood. Subset defined: CD45RA+ positively selected. The genes are TRBV5-1 and TRBJ2-3; TRBD1 matches 7 bases. The sequence derives from a man younger than 30 in good health. CDR3 sequence (DNA): TGCGCCAGCAGCCAAGGGACAGCAACAGATACGCAGTATTTT. Translating gives CASSQGTATDTQYF. Combining the CDR3 with reference TRBV5-1 and TRBJ2-3 gives the whole variable domain KAGVTQTPRYLIKTRGQQVTLSCSPISGHRSVSWYQQTPGQGLQFLFEYFSETQRNKGNFPGRFSGRQFSNSRSEMNVSTLELGDSALYLCASSQGTATDTQYFGPGTRLTVL.